Listed below are T cell receptor beta chains from one sample, sequenced in a study of long-term antiretroviral therapy in people with HIV. Profiling relied on immunoSEQ multiplex PCR, and the TCRdb table lists in-frame clones only, not all of them. The sample carries fewer than 30,000 clones, around 90% recorded once. Sequencing was performed on unsorted PBMCs, taken about 4.5 years after starting antiretroviral therapy. The origin of the receptors is a man aged 25-45 years with HIV. CDR3s include the opening cysteine and the closing phenylalanine or tryptophan. A D gene is named only where the DNA matches it firmly. Some rows mark clone size as missing; the rest say once, few, many or name a class of expanded clone.

d_call j_call v_call clone_size cdr3_aa cdr3_nt
NA TRBJ2-7 TRBV7-2 NA CASSRFPRGENYEQYF TGTGCCAGCAGCCGCTTTCCTAGGGGGGAGAACTACGAGCAGTACTTC
NA TRBJ1-2 TRBV9 few CASSVQGGGYTF TGTGCCAGCAGCGTGCAGGGCGGTGGCTACACCTTC
NA TRBJ1-2 TRBV9 NA CASSVGGSYGYTF TGTGCCAGCAGCGTAGGGGGGAGCTATGGCTACACCTTC
NA TRBJ2-5 TRBV18 NA CASSPPGRVEETQYF TGTGCCAGCTCACCACCAGGCAGGGTTGAAGAGACCCAGTACTTC
NA TRBJ2-1 TRBV2 NA CASSERGLSSYNEQFF TGTGCCAGCAGTGAACGGGGTCTCAGCTCCTACAATGAGCAGTTCTTC
NA TRBJ1-2 TRBV28 NA CASSFRNTAPHGYTF TGTGCCAGCAGTTTTAGGAACACCGCCCCCCACGGCTACACCTTC
NA TRBJ2-7 TRBV6-6 NA CASSLSLFDEQYF TGTGCCAGCAGCCTGAGCTTGTTCGACGAGCAGTACTTC
NA TRBJ1-1 TRBV4-3 NA CASSQGGGEVTEAFF TGCGCCAGCAGCCAAGGTGGGGGCGAGGTCACTGAAGCTTTCTTT
NA TRBJ1-5 TRBV28 NA CASRRTVPTPQHF TGTGCCAGCAGACGGACAGTACCGACGCCCCAGCATTTT
NA TRBJ1-5 TRBV9 NA CASSEGGGAEGQPQHF TGTGCCAGCAGCGAGGGCGGAGGAGCGGAAGGTCAGCCCCAGCATTTT
NA TRBJ2-3 TRBV9 NA CASSVDGIGQYF TGTGCCAGCAGCGTAGACGGGATAGGGCAGTATTTT
NA TRBJ2-3 TRBV7-9 NA CASTVGDTQYF TGTGCCAGCACGGTCGGAGATACGCAGTATTTT
NA TRBJ1-5 TRBV19 NA CASGWQSNQPQHF TGTGCCAGTGGTTGGCAGAGCAATCAGCCCCAGCATTTT
TRBD1 TRBJ1-2 TRBV2 NA CASIGQGHTYGYTF TGTGCCAGCATTGGACAGGGGCATACGTATGGCTACACCTTC
NA TRBJ2-7 TRBV14 NA CASSVIPEGEQYF TGTGCCAGCAGCGTCATCCCAGAGGGCGAGCAGTACTTC
NA TRBJ1-1 TRBV29-1 NA CSVQGRVGTEAFF TGCAGCGTTCAGGGGAGAGTAGGTACTGAAGCTTTCTTT
NA TRBJ2-5 TRBV7-9 NA CASDRDGETQYF TGTGCCAGCGACCGGGACGGGGAGACCCAGTACTTC
TRBD1 TRBJ2-7 TRBV5-8 NA CASSPTGLTYEQYF TGTGCCAGCAGCCCGACAGGGCTCACCTACGAGCAGTACTTC
NA TRBJ1-2 TRBV27 NA CASGSLNGGYTF TGTGCCAGCGGATCTCTTAACGGCGGCTACACCTTC
TRBD1 TRBJ1-2 TRBV9 once CASSFGRPGQMLNYGYTF TGTGCCAGCAGCTTTGGCCGCCCGGGACAGATGCTTAACTATGGCTACACCTTC
TRBD2 TRBJ2-1 TRBV7-7 NA CASRKSGTSGEQFF TGTGCTAGCAGAAAATCCGGGACTAGCGGGGAGCAGTTCTTC
NA TRBJ1-1 TRBV19 NA CASKTGALTEAFF TGTGCCAGTAAAACCGGCGCCCTCACTGAAGCTTTCTTT
TRBD1 TRBJ2-1 TRBV7-7 few CASSPRGQGKEQFF TGTGCTAGCAGCCCTCGGGGACAGGGTAAAGAGCAGTTCTTC
NA TRBJ1-2 TRBV5-6 NA CASSLGGAGAVYGYTF TGTGCCAGCAGCTTGGGTGGTGCAGGGGCGGTCTATGGCTACACCTTC
NA TRBJ2-7 TRBV6-6 NA CASTGSDSYEQYF TGTGCCAGCACGGGAAGCGACTCCTACGAGCAGTACTTC
NA TRBJ1-1 TRBV30 NA CAWAYNTEAFF TGTGCCTGGGCGTACAACACTGAAGCTTTCTTT
NA TRBJ1-2 TRBV5-6 NA CASSFTDNGYTF TGTGCCAGCAGCTTTACAGATAATGGCTACACCTTC
NA TRBJ1-2 TRBV30 NA CAWAGGPPRDGYTF TGTGCCTGGGCCGGGGGACCTCCTAGGGATGGCTACACCTTC
NA TRBJ2-3 TRBV15 few CATSREGGDTQYF TGTGCCACCAGCAGAGAAGGAGGAGATACGCAGTATTTT
TRBD1 TRBJ2-3 TRBV7-9 NA CASSSRTGADTQYF TGTGCCAGCAGCTCCCGGACAGGGGCAGATACGCAGTATTTT
NA TRBJ2-2 TRBV7-9 NA CASSPEGIYTGELFF TGTGCCAGCAGCCCCGAGGGTATTTACACCGGGGAGCTGTTTTTT
NA TRBJ2-7 TRBV7-9 NA CASSPPTLPEQYF TGTGCCAGCAGCCCCCCCACGCTCCCGGAGCAGTACTTC
TRBD2 TRBJ2-3 TRBV10-3 NA CAISILAGGPVADTQYF TGTGCCATCAGTATCTTAGCGGGGGGCCCCGTTGCAGATACGCAGTATTTT
NA TRBJ1-3 TRBV6-1 NA CASSGGRAGGNTIYF TGTGCCAGCAGTGGAGGCCGGGCGGGAGGAAACACCATATATTTT
NA TRBJ1-1 TRBV5-1 NA CASSNSLITEAFF TGCGCCAGCAGCAACAGTCTCATAACTGAAGCTTTCTTT
NA TRBJ1-1 TRBV9 NA CASSVGGSTEAFF TGTGCCAGCAGCGTCGGGGGGAGCACTGAAGCTTTCTTT
NA TRBJ2-1 TRBV14 once CASSQGQDYYNEQFF TGTGCCAGCAGCCAGGGGCAGGATTATTACAATGAGCAGTTCTTC
TRBD2 TRBJ2-2 TRBV9 NA CASSIRGLTNTGELFF TGTGCCAGCAGCATCCGGGGACTAACGAACACCGGGGAGCTGTTTTTT
NA TRBJ2-5 TRBV30 NA CAWSRRDPHQEQYF TGTGCCTGGAGTCGCCGGGACCCCCATCAGGAGCAGTACTTC
NA TRBJ1-2 TRBV7-2 NA CASSYIGGAHGYTF TGTGCCAGCAGCTATATAGGTGGTGCACATGGCTACACCTTC
NA TRBJ2-7 TRBV30 few CAWSVGSEQYF TGTGCCTGGAGTGTGGGCTCCGAGCAGTACTTC
TRBD2 TRBJ2-1 TRBV9 NA CASSVVGLAAYNEQFF TGTGCCAGCAGCGTAGTGGGACTAGCGGCCTACAATGAGCAGTTCTTC
TRBD2 TRBJ2-3 TRBV15 NA CATSRDLGIPGGWTQYF TGTGCCACCAGCAGAGATCTGGGGATCCCGGGAGGGTGGACGCAGTATTTT
NA TRBJ2-7 TRBV13 NA CASTLRDTGSYEQYF TGTGCCAGCACCCTCCGGGACACTGGGTCCTACGAGCAGTACTTC
TRBD2 TRBJ2-2 TRBV18 NA CASSPLRPPPGGTGELFF TGTGCCAGCTCACCACTCAGACCCCCTCCGGGGGGGACCGGGGAGCTGTTTTTT